This TCR beta chain was profiled in a study of spatial heterogeneity in lung cancer (dated by TCRdb to the late 2010s). About the full investigation: More beta-chain than alpha-chain transcripts were consistently detected, likely reflecting higher beta-chain transcript abundance. Both alpha and beta chains were TCR-sequenced in samples taken at surgery, namely 220 tumor regions, fewer than 85 matched nontumor lung samples and a few dozen PBMC samples. Nonsynonymous mutation counts, determined by whole-exome sequencing of tumor tissue, were related to TCR repertoire features. In non-small cell lung cancer, the study quantitatively compared TCR alpha and beta repertoires across several tumor regions, matched nontumor lung, and blood. In the raw uncorrected reads, each unique combination of TCR and UMI appeared more than ten times on average. A strong correlation was found between TCR transcript counts in tumor regions and a T cell transcriptional module score from matched bulk RNA-seq. The research as a whole found: TCR-seq coverage of tumor T cells was estimated to be only 6% to 7.5% for alpha chains and more than 11% for beta chains. Counts of ubiquitous and regional expanded TCRs were found to correlate with counts of ubiquitous and regional nonsynonymous mutations, respectively. The number of expanded intratumoral alpha and beta TCRs correlated with the tumor nonsynonymous mutation count. Additional single-cell paired TCR alpha and beta sequencing was considered necessary to confirm, at a functional level, the hypothesis that regional TCRs recognize regional mutations.

The CDR3, cysteine through phenylalanine, is 17 amino acids long. Only the CDR3 DNA stays, 51 bases, in frame from base 1. Taken from the germline V gene (reference sequence), the CDR1 and CDR2 loops are DFQATT and SNEGSKA. Trimming leaves V shorter by 1 base and J shorter by 6 bases, with the junction holding 7 bases beyond the gene matches. This clonotype was detected ten times or more. The antigen this receptor binds is unknown. Per-nucleotide qualities are absent, and no much larger clonotype sits a single base away. The library was prepared using 5' RACE. The run used a NextSeq 500. The TCR library protocol attached a unique molecular identifier to each TCR cDNA molecule to allow correction of PCR and sequencing errors. As for the original processing: TCR identification, UMI-based error correction and CDR3 extraction were all carried out with Decombinator tools. TCRs above a frequency of 2 per 1,000, corresponding to the top 1% of the tumor frequency distribution, were defined as expanded. Expanded tumor TCRs were classed as regional if statistically deemed absent (corrected P<0.05) from at least one tumor region, otherwise ubiquitous. Renyi diversity was computed with the R vegan package after each repertoire had been subsampled 100 times to 5,000 TCRs. To build CDR3 similarity networks, amino acid triplet string-kernel similarity was used, and CDR3s were connected when their pairwise similarity was above 0.82. The public reads were run again by TCRdb, first through fastp at Q25 and then through MiXCR, and only productive beta chains were kept. Each entry is one CDR3 protein sequence, shown with its most common DNA and genes. In this record, the V and J calls reflect TCRdb's handling and not the investigators' own analysis. This sample holds around 9,600 distinct CDR3 sequences; approximately 5% were observed only once. The ten largest clones add up to over 20% of the sample.

In light of the paper, this sample's time point label describes: sample taken at primary tumor resection. The donors were about 65 patients from the lung TRACERx cohort who had early-stage, untreated non-small cell lung cancer. Whole RNA extracted from tumor and nontumor lung tissue, or from cryopreserved PBMC samples, was used for TCR sequencing without cell sorting. Only patients with enough RNA available from two or more tumor regions were chosen for TCR sequencing. Before selection, tumor and adjacent nontumor lung specimens were reviewed by a lung pathologist. This material consisted of lung tumor tissue, taken at surgery. Recombination connected TRBV20-1 to TRBJ2-2, and TRBD2 aligns with 14 junction nucleotides. The source of this sequence is a female donor with early-stage non-small cell lung cancer. The nucleotide sequence is TGCAGTGCTAGAGGAACCCTGACTAGCGGGAGGGCCGGGGAGCTGTTTTTT. This is translated as CSARGTLTSGRAGELFF.